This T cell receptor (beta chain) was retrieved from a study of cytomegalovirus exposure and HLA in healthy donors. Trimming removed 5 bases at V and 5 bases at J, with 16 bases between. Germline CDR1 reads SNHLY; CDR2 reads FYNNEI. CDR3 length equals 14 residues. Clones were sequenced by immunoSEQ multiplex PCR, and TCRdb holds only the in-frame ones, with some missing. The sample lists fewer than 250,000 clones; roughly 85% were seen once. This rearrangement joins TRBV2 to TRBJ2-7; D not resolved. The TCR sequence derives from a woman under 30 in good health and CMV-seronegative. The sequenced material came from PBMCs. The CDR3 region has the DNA TGTGCCAGCAGTCTAGACAAGGTGACCCACGAGCAGTACTTC. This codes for CASSLDKVTHEQYF.